This section outlines one T cell receptor (beta chain) sequence together with its context. Antigen unknown. TCRdb redid the calling of the RACE reads with MiXCR, one entry per CDR3 protein. The sample gives roughly 100,000 distinct CDR3 sequences, about 9% of which show up once; 2% to 2.5% is in the top ten. This specimen belongs to a study of human T cells and chemical hapten exposure. Turning to the study itself: Diphenylcyclopropenone was administered weekly to the scalp of patients throughout the roughly 23-week study.

Notes on the study in general: PT1 expanded TCR counts correlated positively with patch test score. While controls formed fewer of them, expanded TCRs formed significantly more large CDR3 similarity clusters.

The time point denotes: patch test 2, 6 weeks after DPC sensitization. Treatment: therapeutic diphenylcyclopropenone sensitization with weekly scalp DPC. Sequences were derived from whole blood, sampled in connection with sensitization to the hapten diphenylcyclopropenone (DPC). This TCR was recovered from a woman aged 40-49 years with alopecia areata. Some clones in this sample may be carry-over from other donors' samples.

CDR3 bases: TGTGCCAGCAGTGACCGGGACAGGGGAATAGCTGAGCAGTTCTTC. It yields the protein CASSDRDRGIAEQFF. The chain has TRBV7-2 and TRBJ2-1, with TRBD1 matching 10 bases. The CDR3 is 15 residues long. From germline, CDR1 is SGHTA and CDR2 FQGNSA. J gave up 9 bases and V 6 bases, and 11 bases lay outside the gene matches.